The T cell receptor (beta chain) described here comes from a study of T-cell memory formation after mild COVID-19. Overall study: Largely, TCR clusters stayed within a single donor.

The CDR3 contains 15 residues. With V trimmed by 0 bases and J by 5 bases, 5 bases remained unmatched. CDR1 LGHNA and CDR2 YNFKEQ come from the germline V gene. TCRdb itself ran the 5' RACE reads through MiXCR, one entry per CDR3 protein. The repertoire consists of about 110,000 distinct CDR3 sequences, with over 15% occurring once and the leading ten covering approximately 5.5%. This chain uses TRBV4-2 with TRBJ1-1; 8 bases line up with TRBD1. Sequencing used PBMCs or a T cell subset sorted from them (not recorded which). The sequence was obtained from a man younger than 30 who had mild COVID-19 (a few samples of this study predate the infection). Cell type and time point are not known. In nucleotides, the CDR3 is TGTGCCAGCAGCCAAGACGACAGGGGAGGGACTGAAGCTTTCTTT. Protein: CASSQDDRGGTEAFF.